This T cell receptor (beta chain) was captured by sequencing in a study of T cell responses to AZD1222 COVID-19 vaccine. General study results and limits: It was only after the peak T cell response that any repertoires were sampled.

The V gene lost 4 bases and the J gene lost 8 bases, with 15 bases spanning the gap. The CDR3 totals 14 residues. Germline assignment: CDR1 SGHKS and CDR2 YYEKEE (reference sequence). Assay used: immunoSEQ multiplex PCR; TCRdb lists only in-frame clones, some missing. Seen here are approximately 77,000 clones, more than 85% observed once, and the top ten hold roughly 4.7%. Worth noting for this clone: Its target is not known.

The clonotype originates from an adult who received the AZD1222 COVID-19 vaccine. This specimen consisted of peripheral blood, obtained 28 days after the second AZD1222 dose. The chain couples TRBV5-5 to TRBJ1-4; possible D gene TRBD1, 6 bases. CDR3 sequence (DNA): TGTGCCAGCAGCCATAGGACAGTTGCGGAAAAACTGTTTTTT. Amino acid sequence: CASSHRTVAEKLFF.